This TCR beta chain was observed in a study of early T cells in non-severe SARS-CoV-2 infection. Turning to the study itself: Unsorted whole-blood RNA was sequenced in bulk, leaving chains unpaired.

The CDR3 extends over 13 amino acids. Germline values: CDR1 SQVTM, CDR2 ANQGSEA. The V and J ends lost 3 bases and 5 bases respectively, with 10 bases between them. Separate cDNA molecules each had unique molecular identifiers attached to them. TCRdb reprocessed the 5' RACE reads via MiXCR and lists one record per CDR3 protein. The data show about 21,000 distinct CDR3 sequences, 4.5% to 6% seen once. The source material was whole blood, sampled at baseline. The genes are TRBV29-1 and TRBJ2-2; D possibly corresponds to TRBD1 (5 bases). This sequence was found in an adult who was a healthcare worker with PCR-confirmed SARS-CoV-2 infection or an uninfected control (not recorded which). The CDR3, as DNA: TGCAGCGTTGATAAAGGGGATACCGGGGAGCTGTTTTTT. Protein sequence: CSVDKGDTGELFF.